A selection of T cell receptor beta chains follows, all from one sample in a study of technical replicates of blood from a handful of donors. Assay: immunoSEQ multiplex PCR; the TCRdb copy retains only in-frame clones and omits some. The data hold some 14,000 clones, with more than 80% observed a single time. Sequencing used PBMCs. The source is a human donor in good health. Each CDR3 is given without its conserved first and last residue. The order of the fields is J gene, V gene, CDR3 protein.

j_gene: TRBJ2-1
v_gene: TRBV5-1
CDR3aa: ASSKIRANEQF

j_gene: TRBJ2-7
v_gene: TRBV28
CDR3aa: ASSRTDRAEQY

j_gene: TRBJ2-4
v_gene: TRBV6-6
CDR3aa: ASSSSGRDKNIQY

j_gene: TRBJ2-3
v_gene: TRBV30
CDR3aa: AWDWSFTDTQY

j_gene: TRBJ2-1
v_gene: TRBV7-3
CDR3aa: ASSPRGGPNEQF

j_gene: TRBJ2-7
v_gene: TRBV7-9
CDR3aa: ASSLASGSYEQY

j_gene: TRBJ2-1
v_gene: TRBV4-2
CDR3aa: ASSPDNNEQF

j_gene: TRBJ2-1
v_gene: TRBV9
CDR3aa: ASSEIPSSYNEQF

j_gene: TRBJ1-3
v_gene: TRBV5-5
CDR3aa: ASSLPGTSGNTIY

j_gene: TRBJ2-7
v_gene: TRBV10-3
CDR3aa: AIVSQGFDEQY

j_gene: TRBJ2-1
v_gene: TRBV5-1
CDR3aa: ASSLQDSSYNEQF

j_gene: TRBJ2-3
v_gene: TRBV5-5
CDR3aa: ASSFLAGGLPY

j_gene: TRBJ2-7
v_gene: TRBV9
CDR3aa: ASSVGRGLTYEQY

j_gene: TRBJ2-1
v_gene: TRBV28
CDR3aa: ASSHRASYNEQF

j_gene: TRBJ1-3
v_gene: TRBV7-3
CDR3aa: ASSPFPLGNTIY

j_gene: TRBJ2-7
v_gene: TRBV15
CDR3aa: ATSRELAEVYEQY

j_gene: TRBJ2-2
v_gene: TRBV7-9
CDR3aa: ASTPGLAFAGELF

j_gene: TRBJ2-2
v_gene: TRBV5-4
CDR3aa: ASSFGQATTGELF

j_gene: TRBJ2-7
v_gene: TRBV6-5
CDR3aa: ASSSPSGTTYEQY

j_gene: TRBJ2-3
v_gene: TRBV10-3
CDR3aa: ATQRGRDTDTQY

j_gene: TRBJ1-1
v_gene: TRBV27
CDR3aa: ASSPGINTEAF

j_gene: TRBJ2-7
v_gene: TRBV7-8
CDR3aa: ASSARQGTYEQY

j_gene: TRBJ1-5
v_gene: TRBV4-1
CDR3aa: ASSQDGAGSNQPQH

j_gene: TRBJ1-1
v_gene: TRBV5-4
CDR3aa: ASQITGDLMNTEAF

j_gene: TRBJ2-5
v_gene: TRBV5-1
CDR3aa: ASSLASLEETQY

j_gene: TRBJ2-1
v_gene: TRBV7-6
CDR3aa: ASSLFQGFANEQF

j_gene: TRBJ2-7
v_gene: TRBV4-2
CDR3aa: ASSKGLVDPYEQY

j_gene: TRBJ1-5
v_gene: TRBV7-2
CDR3aa: ASSPRELNQPQH

j_gene: TRBJ2-1
v_gene: TRBV7-9
CDR3aa: ASSTTSGQAYNEQF

j_gene: TRBJ2-7
v_gene: TRBV11-2
CDR3aa: ASSLGVRLAKFSYEQY

j_gene: TRBJ2-7
v_gene: TRBV7-9
CDR3aa: ASSLGTSGRPIEQY

j_gene: TRBJ1-4
v_gene: TRBV18
CDR3aa: ASHDRATNEKLF